The source of this TCR beta chain is a study of T cell responses to AZD1222 COVID-19 vaccine. Study-wide points: Spike-wide coverage was observed for vaccine-associated CD4 TCRs, with dominant responses at 160-218 and 743-854. The study sampled repertoires only after the peak T cell response. Close to half of spike-specific TCRs reportedly recognize unmutated variant regions. Most donors were white British and more were female, and clonal diversity was possibly underestimated.

As for this clone: Its antigen is unknown. The same CDR3 can be traced to other DNA sequences in this sample.

Some clones are missing from TCRdb's copy, which holds only in-frame ones; the method was immunoSEQ multiplex PCR. The table shows approximately 110,000 clones, with roughly nine tenths occurring only once. This CDR3 region has 14 residues. The germline V gene has CDR1 KGHSH and CDR2 LQKENI. The J segment lost 3 bases and the V segment lost 3 bases, leaving 2 bases of the junction unmatched. The genes are TRBV18 and TRBJ1-2; TRBD1 aligns across 9 bases. The sample here was peripheral blood, taken on day 0 of AZD1222 vaccination. This TCR came from an adult in good health. CDR3 nucleotide sequence: TGTGCCAGCTCACCGGGACAGGGAGACTATGGCTACACCTTC. Amino acids: CASSPGQGDYGYTF.